These 9 T cell receptor beta chains were sequenced from one sample in a study of response to subunit inactivated influenza vaccine. MiXCR, run by TCRdb on the RT-PCR reads, gives a single entry per CDR3 protein. The data contain 860,000 or so distinct CDR3 sequences, 21% of them singletons. The sample was PBMCs from blood, taken around 5 days after vaccination. These receptors came from a man over 45 who received an inactivated influenza vaccine.

This clonotype appeared a few times. The CDR3 coding sequence is TGTGCCAGCAGGATAAGAGTAGCGGCCCCCTACAATGAGCAGTTCTTC. Translating it yields CASRIRVAAPYNEQFF. The genes are TRBV12-3 or TRBV12-4 and TRBJ2-1; the D gene is possibly TRBD2 (6 bases). The CDR3 has 16 amino acids. Trimming took 6 bases from V and 2 from J, leaving 17 bases between them.

In this sample, this clonotype turned up many times. The gene calls are TRBV12-3 or TRBV12-4 and TRBJ2-5; 7 nucleotides align to TRBD1. The CDR3 spans 13 residues. The junction had 6 bases not matched to a gene; V was cut back by 6 bases and J by 5 bases. In DNA form, the CDR3 reads TGTGCCAGCAGCGGGACAGTAGAGGAGACCCAGTACTTC. Protein: CASSGTVEETQYF.

This rearrangement joins TRBV5-6 to TRBJ2-7; tentative D call: TRBD2 (5 bases). The ends were cut back, 4 bases at V and 2 bases at J, with 16 bases in the middle. This CDR3 region has 15 residues. The germline gives CDR1 SGHDT, CDR2 YYEEEE. CDR3 protein: CASSHLGSDTYEQYF. The CDR3 nucleotides read TGTGCCAGCAGCCATCTTGGTAGCGATACCTACGAGCAGTACTTC.

A few counts support this clonotype. J is TRBJ2-1 and V is TRBV12-3 or TRBV12-4; 11 positions agree with TRBD2. V was pared by 6 bases and J by 4 bases, with 8 bases of the junction left unmatched. CDR3 length: 16 amino acids. DNA for the CDR3: TGTGCCAGCAGCTCCCGGGGACTAGCGGAGTACAATGAGCAGTTCTTC. Protein: CASSSRGLAEYNEQFF.

The chain uses TRBV7-9 and TRBJ2-1, with 8 bases matching TRBD1. Germline trimming cut 4 bases from V and 8 bases from J; bases unmatched to any gene: 1. The CDR3 has 12 amino acids. CDR1 is SEHNR and CDR2 is FQNEAQ in the germline V gene (reference sequence). The CDR3 here is CASSWTGYEQFF. CDR3 nucleotide sequence: TGTGCCAGCAGCTGGACAGGGTATGAGCAGTTCTTC.

Details on this clonotype: One end of the junction does not line up with germline, which may come from a read error. The chain has TRBV5-1 and TRBJ1-5; 9 bases line up with TRBD1. Germline CDR1 reads SGHRS; CDR2 reads YFSETQ. The CDR3 has 15 amino acids. CDR3 loop: CASSPEGQGGQPQRF. CDR3 coding DNA: TGCGCCAGCAGCCCCGAGGGACAGGGAGGGCAGCCCCAGCGTTTT.

This clonotype came up a few times. The V call is TRBV5-6, the J call TRBJ2-7, with TRBD2 matching over 8 bases. The CDR3 runs to 17 residues. The germline V gene has CDR1 SGHDT and CDR2 YYEEEE. The ends lost 4 bases at V and 0 bases at J; junction bases unmatched: 12. The CDR3 nucleotides read TGTGCCAGCAGCCCACTAGGACTAGCCGATAGCTCCTACGAGCAGTACTTC. It encodes CASSPLGLADSSYEQYF.

This clonotype has more than one count but fewer than ten. This rearrangement joins TRBV5-1 to TRBJ2-7; D gene ambiguous. CDR1 is SGHRS and CDR2 is YFSETQ in the germline V gene. V was trimmed by 2 bases and J by 2 bases, leaving 8 bases between them. The CDR3 sequence is 13 residues long. CDR3: CASSFYPPYEQYF. The DNA of the CDR3 is TGCGCCAGCAGCTTTTACCCTCCCTACGAGCAGTACTTC.

Concerning this clonotype itself: A much larger clone lies a single base off, so this may be a read error. The V gene is TRBV20-1, the J gene TRBJ2-1; D possibly corresponds to TRBD2 (6 bases). The CDR3 extends over 16 amino acids. Trimming stripped 1 base from V and 2 bases from J, with 15 bases between. Germline lookup yields CDR1 DFQATT and CDR2 SNEGSKA (reference sequence). The CDR3 region is CSARVGSGNAYNEQFF. In nucleotides, the CDR3 is TGCAGTGCTAGAGTGGGTAGCGGCAACGCCTACAATGAGCAGTTCTTC.